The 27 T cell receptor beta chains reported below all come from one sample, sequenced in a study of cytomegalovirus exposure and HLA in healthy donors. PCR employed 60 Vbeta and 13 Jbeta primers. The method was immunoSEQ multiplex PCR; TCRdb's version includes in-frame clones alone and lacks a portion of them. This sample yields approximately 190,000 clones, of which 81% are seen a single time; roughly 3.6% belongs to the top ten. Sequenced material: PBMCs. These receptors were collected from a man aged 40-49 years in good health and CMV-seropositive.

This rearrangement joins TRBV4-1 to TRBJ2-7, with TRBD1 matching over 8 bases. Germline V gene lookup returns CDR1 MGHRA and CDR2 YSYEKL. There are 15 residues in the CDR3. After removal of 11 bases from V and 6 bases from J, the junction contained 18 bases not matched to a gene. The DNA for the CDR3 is TGCGCCTCCCGTAAGGCGGACAGGGTGGGGGTCGAGCAGTACTTC. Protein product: CASRKADRVGVEQYF.

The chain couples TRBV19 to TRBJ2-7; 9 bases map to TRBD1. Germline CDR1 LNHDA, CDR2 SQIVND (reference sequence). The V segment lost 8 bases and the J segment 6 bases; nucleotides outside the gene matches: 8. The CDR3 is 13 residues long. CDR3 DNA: TGTGCCAGTGGCCGGGACAGGGTGGGCGAGCAGTACTTC. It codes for CASGRDRVGEQYF.

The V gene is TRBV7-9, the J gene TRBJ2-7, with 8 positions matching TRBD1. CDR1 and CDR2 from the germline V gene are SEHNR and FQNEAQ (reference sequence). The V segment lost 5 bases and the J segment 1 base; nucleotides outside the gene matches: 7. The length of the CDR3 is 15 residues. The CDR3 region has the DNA TGTGCCAGCAGCCATCCAGACAGGGGATCCTACGAGCAGTACTTC. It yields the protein CASSHPDRGSYEQYF.

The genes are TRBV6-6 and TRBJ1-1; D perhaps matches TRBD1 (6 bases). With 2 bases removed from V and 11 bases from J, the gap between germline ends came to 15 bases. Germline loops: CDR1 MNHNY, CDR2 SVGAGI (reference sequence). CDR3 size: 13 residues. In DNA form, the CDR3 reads TGTGCCAGCAGTTACCCAGCAGGGGAAGGGGCTTTCTTT. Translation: CASSYPAGEGAFF.

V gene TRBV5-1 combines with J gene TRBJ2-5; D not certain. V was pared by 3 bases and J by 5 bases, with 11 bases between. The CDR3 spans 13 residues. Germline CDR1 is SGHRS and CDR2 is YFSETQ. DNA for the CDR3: TGCGCCAGCAGCTCTACCGTCGGGGAGACCCAGTACTTC. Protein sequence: CASSSTVGETQYF.

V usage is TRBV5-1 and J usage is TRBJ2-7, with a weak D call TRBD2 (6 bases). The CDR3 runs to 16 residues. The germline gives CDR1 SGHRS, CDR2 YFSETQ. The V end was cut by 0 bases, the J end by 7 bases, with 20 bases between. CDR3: CASSLAKSRAAGEQYF. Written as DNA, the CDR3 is TGCGCCAGCAGCTTGGCCAAGTCCCGGGCCGCGGGGGAGCAGTACTTC. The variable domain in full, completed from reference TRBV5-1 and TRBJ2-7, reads KAGVTQTPRYLIKTRGQQVTLSCSPISGHRSVSWYQQTPGQGLQFLFEYFSETQRNKGNFPGRFSGRQFSNSRSEMNVSTLELGDSALYLCASSLAKSRAAGEQYFGPGTRLTVT.

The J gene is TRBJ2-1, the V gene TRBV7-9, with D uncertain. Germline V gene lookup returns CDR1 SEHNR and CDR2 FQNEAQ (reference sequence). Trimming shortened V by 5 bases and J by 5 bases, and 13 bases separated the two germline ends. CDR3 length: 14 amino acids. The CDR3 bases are TGTGCCAGCAGCCCCCGGGTCCATGACAATGAGCAGTTCTTC. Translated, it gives CASSPRVHDNEQFF.

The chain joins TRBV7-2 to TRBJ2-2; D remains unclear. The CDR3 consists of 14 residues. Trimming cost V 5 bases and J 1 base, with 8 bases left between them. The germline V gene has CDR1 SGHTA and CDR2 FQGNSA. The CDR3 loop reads CASSMSLNTGELFF. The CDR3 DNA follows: TGTGCCAGCAGCATGTCTCTGAACACCGGGGAGCTGTTTTTT.

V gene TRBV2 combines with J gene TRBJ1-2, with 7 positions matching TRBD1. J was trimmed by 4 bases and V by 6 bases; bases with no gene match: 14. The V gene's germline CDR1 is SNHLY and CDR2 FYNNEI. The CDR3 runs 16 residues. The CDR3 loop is CASSPTRGAQLYGYTF. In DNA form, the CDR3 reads TGTGCCAGCAGCCCCACCAGGGGGGCACAACTCTATGGCTACACCTTC.

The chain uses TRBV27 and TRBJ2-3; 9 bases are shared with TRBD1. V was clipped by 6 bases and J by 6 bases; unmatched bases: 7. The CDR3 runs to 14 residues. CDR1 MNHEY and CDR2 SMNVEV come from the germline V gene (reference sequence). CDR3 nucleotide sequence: TGTGCCAGCAGGTGGACAGGGGCCGGGGATACGCAGTATTTT. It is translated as CASRWTGAGDTQYF.

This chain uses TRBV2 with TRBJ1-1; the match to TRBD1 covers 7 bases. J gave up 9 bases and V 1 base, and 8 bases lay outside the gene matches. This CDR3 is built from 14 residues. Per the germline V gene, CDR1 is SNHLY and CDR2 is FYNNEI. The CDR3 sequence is CASSEGVRDRKAFF. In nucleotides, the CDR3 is TGTGCCAGCAGTGAAGGTGTTAGGGACAGAAAAGCTTTCTTT.

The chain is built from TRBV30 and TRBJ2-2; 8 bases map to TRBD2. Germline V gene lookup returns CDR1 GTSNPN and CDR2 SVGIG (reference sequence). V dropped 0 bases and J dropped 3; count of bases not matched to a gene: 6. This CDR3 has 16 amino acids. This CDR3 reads CAWSVCGGFYTGELFF. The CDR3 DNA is TGTGCCTGGAGTGTATGCGGGGGGTTCTACACCGGGGAGCTGTTTTTT.

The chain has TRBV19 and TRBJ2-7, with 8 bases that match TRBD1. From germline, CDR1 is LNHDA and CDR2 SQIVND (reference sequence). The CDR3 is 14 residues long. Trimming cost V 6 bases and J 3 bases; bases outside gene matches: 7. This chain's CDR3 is CASRATGVGYEQYF. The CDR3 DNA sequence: TGTGCCAGTAGGGCGACAGGGGTCGGCTACGAGCAGTACTTC.

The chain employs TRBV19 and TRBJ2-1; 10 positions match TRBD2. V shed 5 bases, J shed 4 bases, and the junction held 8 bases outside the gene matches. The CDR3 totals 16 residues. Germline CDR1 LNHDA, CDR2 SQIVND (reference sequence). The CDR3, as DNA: TGTGCCAGTAGTGAGACCGGGACTAGCGAATACAATGAGCAGTTCTTC. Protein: CASSETGTSEYNEQFF. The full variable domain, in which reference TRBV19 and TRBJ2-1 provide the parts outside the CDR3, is DGGITQSPKYLFRKEGQNVTLSCEQNLNHDAMYWYRQDPGQGLRLIYYSQIVNDFQKGDIAEGYSVSREKKESFPLTVTSAQKNPTAFYLCASSETGTSEYNEQFFGPGTRLTVL.

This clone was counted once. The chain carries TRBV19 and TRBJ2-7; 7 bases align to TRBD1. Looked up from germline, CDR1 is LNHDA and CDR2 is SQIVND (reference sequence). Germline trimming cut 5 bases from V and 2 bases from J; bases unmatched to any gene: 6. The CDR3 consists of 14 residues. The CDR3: CASSEGQPTYEQYF. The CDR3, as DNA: TGTGCCAGTAGTGAGGGACAGCCGACCTACGAGCAGTACTTC.

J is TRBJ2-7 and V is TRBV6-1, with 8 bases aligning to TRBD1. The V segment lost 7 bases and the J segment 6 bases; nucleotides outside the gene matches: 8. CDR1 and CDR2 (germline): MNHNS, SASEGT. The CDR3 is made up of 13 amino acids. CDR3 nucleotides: TGTGCCAGCACCCAGCAGGGGGCCGGCGAGCAGTACTTC. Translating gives CASTQQGAGEQYF.

The CDR3 sequence is CASKAGNSNQPQHF. CDR3 DNA: TGTGCCAGCAAAGCAGGGAATAGCAATCAGCCCCAGCATTTT. This chain uses TRBV2 with TRBJ1-5; D possibly corresponds to TRBD1 (5 bases). This CDR3 is built from 14 residues. V dropped 7 bases and J dropped 0 bases, with 10 bases sitting between them. CDR1 is SNHLY, CDR2 FYNNEI, per germline.

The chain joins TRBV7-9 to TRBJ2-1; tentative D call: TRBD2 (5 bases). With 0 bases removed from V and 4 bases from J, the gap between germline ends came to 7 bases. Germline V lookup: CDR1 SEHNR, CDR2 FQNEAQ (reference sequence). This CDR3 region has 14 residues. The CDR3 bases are TGTGCCAGCAGCTTAGCGGGAGCGTACAATGAGCAGTTCTTC. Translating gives CASSLAGAYNEQFF.

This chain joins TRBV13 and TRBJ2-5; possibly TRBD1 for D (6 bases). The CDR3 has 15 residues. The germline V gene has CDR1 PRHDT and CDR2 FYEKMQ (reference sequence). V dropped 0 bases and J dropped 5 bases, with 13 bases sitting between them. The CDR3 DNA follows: TGTGCCAGCAGCTTAGGCCGTGGGGGCTTGGAGACCCAGTACTTC. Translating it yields CASSLGRGGLETQYF.

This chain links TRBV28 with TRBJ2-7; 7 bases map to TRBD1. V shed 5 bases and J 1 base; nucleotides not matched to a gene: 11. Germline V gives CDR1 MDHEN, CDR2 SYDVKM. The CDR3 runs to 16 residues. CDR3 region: CASSLTGTVVSYEQYF. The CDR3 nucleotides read TGTGCCAGCAGTCTTACCGGGACAGTTGTATCCTACGAGCAGTACTTC.

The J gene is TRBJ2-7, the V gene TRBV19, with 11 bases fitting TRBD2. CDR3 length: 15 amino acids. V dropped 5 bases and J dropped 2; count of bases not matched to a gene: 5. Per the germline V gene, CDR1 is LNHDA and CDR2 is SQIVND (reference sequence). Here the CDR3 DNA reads TGTGCCAGTAGTGTGACTAGCGGGATCACCTACGAGCAGTACTTC. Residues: CASSVTSGITYEQYF.

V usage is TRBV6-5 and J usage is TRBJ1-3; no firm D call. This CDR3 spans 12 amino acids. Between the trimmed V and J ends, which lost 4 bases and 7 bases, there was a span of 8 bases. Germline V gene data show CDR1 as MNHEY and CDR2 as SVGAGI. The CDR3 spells CASSSSVNTIYF. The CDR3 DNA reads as TGTGCCAGCAGTTCATCAGTTAACACCATATATTTT.

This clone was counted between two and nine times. Written as DNA, the CDR3 is TGTGCCAGCAGCCCGACAGGGTCAAGTAGTCAGCCCCAGCATTTT. Translation gives CASSPTGSSSQPQHF. The gene calls are TRBV7-9 and TRBJ1-5; 7 positions match TRBD1. This CDR3 is 15 amino acids long. The junction had 10 bases not matched to a gene; V was cut back by 5 bases and J by 6 bases. CDR1 and CDR2 (germline): SEHNR, FQNEAQ (reference sequence).

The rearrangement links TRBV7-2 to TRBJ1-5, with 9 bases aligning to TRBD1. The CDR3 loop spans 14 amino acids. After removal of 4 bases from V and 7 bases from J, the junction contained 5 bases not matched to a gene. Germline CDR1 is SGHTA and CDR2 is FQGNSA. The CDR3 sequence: CASSSGTGTQPQHF. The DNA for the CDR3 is TGTGCCAGCAGCTCAGGGACAGGGACACAGCCCCAGCATTTT. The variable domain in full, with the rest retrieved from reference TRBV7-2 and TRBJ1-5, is GAGVSQSPSNKVTEKGKDVELRCDPISGHTALYWYRQSLGQGLEFLIYFQGNSAPDKSGLPSDRFSAERTGGSVSTLTIQRTQQEDSAVYLCASSSGTGTQPQHFGDGTRLSIL.

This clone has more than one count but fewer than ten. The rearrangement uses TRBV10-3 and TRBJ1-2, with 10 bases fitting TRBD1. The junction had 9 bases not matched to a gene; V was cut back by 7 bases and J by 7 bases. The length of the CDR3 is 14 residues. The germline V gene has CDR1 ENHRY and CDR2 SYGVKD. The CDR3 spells CAINPTGGDAGYTF. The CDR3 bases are TGTGCCATCAACCCGACAGGGGGCGACGCTGGCTACACCTTC.

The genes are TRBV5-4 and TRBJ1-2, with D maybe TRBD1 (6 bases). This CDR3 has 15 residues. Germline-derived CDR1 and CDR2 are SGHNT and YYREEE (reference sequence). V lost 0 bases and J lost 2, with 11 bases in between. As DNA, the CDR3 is TGTGCCAGCAGCTTGGGGGGACAAGGGAACTATGGCTACACCTTC. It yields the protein CASSLGGQGNYGYTF.

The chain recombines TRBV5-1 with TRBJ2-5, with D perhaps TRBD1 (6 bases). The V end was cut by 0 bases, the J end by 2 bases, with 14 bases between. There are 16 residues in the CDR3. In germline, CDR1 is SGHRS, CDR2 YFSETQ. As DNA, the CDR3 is TGCGCCAGCAGCTTGGTAGGGGGAGCTCGGCAAGAGACCCAGTACTTC. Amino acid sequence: CASSLVGGARQETQYF.